The clone carrying this T cell receptor beta chain was seen more than once but under ten times. What it binds is not known. Primed by a sample-barcoded 5' primer and a J-beta primer mix, a second PCR proceeded for 7 to 11 cycles. Every sample returned 2.5 million or more CDR3-containing paired-end reads. MiXCR, applied by TCRdb to the 5' RACE reads, yields one record per CDR3 protein. The sample shows about 1.1 million distinct CDR3 sequences, under 40% of them seen only once. The data were obtained in a study of blood T cells in healthy people across ages. Study results and caveats: The fall in TCR beta diversity per million T cells was roughly linear with age. Calculation of diversity from one million T cells yielded estimates considered to be underestimates.

The CDR3 consists of 15 residues. CDR1 is SGHRS and CDR2 is YFSETQ in the germline V gene. V was pared by 4 bases and J by 6 bases, with 18 bases between. Extractions gave at least 5.5 micrograms of total RNA per sample. Sample: blood. The gene calls are TRBV5-1 and TRBJ2-3, with a tentative D call TRBD1 (5 bases). This clonotype originated in a man between 18 and 35 years old in good health. The chain's CDR3 is CASSLRTNRVDTQYF. The CDR3 nucleotides read TGCGCCAGCAGCCTCAGGACAAACCGGGTGGATACGCAGTATTTT.